Listed below are T cell receptor beta chains from one sample, sequenced in a study of T cell responses to AZD1222 COVID-19 vaccine. TCRdb's table, derived via immunoSEQ multiplex PCR, lists solely in-frame clones and lacks some. Counted here are around 94,000 clones, 75% to 90% occurring once; the ten biggest clones make up 4.5%. The starting material was peripheral blood, obtained 28 days after the second AZD1222 dose. The receptors come from an adult who received the AZD1222 COVID-19 vaccine. Both conserved end residues are part of each CDR3. The D gene is left open where the match is weak. Size values are once, few and many counts, or a class for expanded clones, and some rows have none.

.	.	TRBV11-3	TRBJ2-2	CASSLVEENTGELFF	TGTGCCAGCAGCTTAGTCGAGGAGAACACCGGGGAGCTGTTTTTT
.	once	TRBV12-5	TRBJ2-5	CASGSRDEKETQYF	TGTGCTAGTGGTTCCCGGGACGAAAAAGAGACCCAGTACTTC
.	.	TRBV10-3	TRBJ2-7	CAISESLYTSSYEQYF	TGTGCCATCAGTGAGTCCCTCTACACGAGCTCCTACGAGCAGTACTTC
.	.	TRBV7-9	TRBJ2-7	CASTPTGHEQYF	TGTGCCAGCACCCCTACAGGGCACGAGCAGTACTTC
.	once	TRBV11-2	TRBJ2-2	CASSLLLVDGRPVRELFF	TGTGCCAGCAGCCTGCTCCTTGTGGACGGGAGACCCGTTAGGGAGCTGTTTTTT
TRBD2	once	TRBV5-1	TRBJ2-3	CASIATSGADTQYF	TGCGCCAGCATTGCGACTAGCGGGGCAGATACGCAGTATTTT
.	few	TRBV7-8	TRBJ2-2	CASSLLSRGTGELFF	TGTGCCAGCAGCTTACTTTCGAGGGGCACCGGGGAGCTGTTTTTT
.	.	TRBV6-8	TRBJ2-7	CASSHRVERSYEQYF	TGTGCCAGCAGTCACCGTGTGGAACGGTCCTACGAGCAGTACTTC
.	.	TRBV7-9	TRBJ2-7	CASSFGGWAYEQYF	TGTGCCAGCAGCTTCGGGGGTTGGGCCTACGAGCAGTACTTC
.	.	TRBV10-2	TRBJ1-5	CASSPAGLVSNQPQHF	TGCGCCAGCAGTCCCGCCGGGCTTGTTAGCAATCAGCCCCAGCATTTT
.	.	TRBV7-8	TRBJ2-1	CASSSPGREQFF	TGTGCCAGCAGCTCCCCGGGTCGTGAGCAGTTCTTC
.	.	TRBV4-2	TRBJ2-7	CASSQLTLTSLGVDEQYF	TGTGCCAGCAGCCAACTCACTCTGACTAGTTTGGGTGTTGACGAGCAGTACTTC
.	.	TRBV19	TRBJ1-1	CASTQGRRGNTEAFF	TGTGCCAGTACACAAGGAAGGCGAGGGAACACTGAAGCTTTCTTT
.	.	TRBV4-3	TRBJ1-1	CASSQDGGQTEAFF	TGCGCCAGCAGCCAAGATGGGGGGCAAACTGAAGCTTTCTTT
.	.	TRBV6-6	TRBJ2-3	CASSYSKVDTQYF	TGTGCCAGCAGTTACTCTAAGGTAGATACGCAGTATTTT
TRBD2	.	TRBV18	TRBJ2-3	CASSPARGAGDTQYF	TGTGCCAGCTCACCAGCGCGGGGGGCAGGGGATACGCAGTATTTT
.	.	TRBV15	TRBJ2-7	CATSREKQTYEQYF	TGTGCCACCAGCAGAGAAAAACAGACCTACGAGCAGTACTTC
.	.	TRBV5-1	TRBJ2-3	CASSLTPQPDTQYF	TGCGCCAGCAGCCTCACTCCTCAGCCGGATACGCAGTATTTT
.	.	TRBV6-5	TRBJ2-5	CASSPADFTKTQYF	TGTGCCAGCAGCCCAGCGGACTTTACGAAGACCCAGTACTTC
.	.	TRBV12-3/TRBV12-4	TRBJ1-5	CASRTGSNQPQHF	TGTGCCAGCAGAACAGGGAGCAATCAGCCCCAGCATTTT
.	.	TRBV5-5	TRBJ1-4	CASSLVGEKLFF	TGTGCCAGCAGCTTGGTCGGCGAAAAACTGTTTTTT
.	many	TRBV25-1	TRBJ1-3	CASSEPGGNTIYF	TGTGCCAGCAGTGAACCAGGGGGAAACACCATATATTTT
.	.	TRBV18	TRBJ2-7	CASSPTLATPYEQYF	TGTGCCAGCTCGCCTACCCTAGCGACTCCCTACGAGCAGTACTTC
.	.	TRBV27	TRBJ2-4	CASSGLLAKNIQYF	TGTGCCAGCAGTGGACTTCTGGCCAAAAACATTCAGTACTTC
.	.	TRBV15	TRBJ2-7	CATSRNRASTYEQYF	TGTGCCACCAGCAGGAACAGGGCCTCCACCTACGAGCAGTACTTC
TRBD1	.	TRBV28	TRBJ1-4	CASSTQGGDEKLFF	TGTGCCAGCAGTACACAGGGGGGAGATGAAAAACTGTTTTTT
.	.	TRBV28	TRBJ2-5	CASSSPAGNQETQYF	TGTGCCAGCAGTTCACCGGCAGGGAACCAAGAGACCCAGTACTTC
.	.	TRBV6-2/TRBV6-3	TRBJ2-5	CASSYSTKLETQYF	TGTGCCAGCAGTTACTCCACCAAGCTGGAGACCCAGTACTTC
.	.	TRBV9	TRBJ1-4	CASTPGGGEKLFF	TGTGCCAGCACCCCAGGTGGCGGGGAAAAACTGTTTTTT
.	once	TRBV5-1	TRBJ2-1	CASSLASGTEQFF	TGCGCCAGCAGCTTGGCGAGTGGTACTGAGCAGTTCTTC
TRBD2	.	TRBV29-1	TRBJ2-5	CSVDNQRELVGETQYF	TGCAGCGTTGATAACCAGCGGGAGTTAGTGGGGGAGACCCAGTACTTC
TRBD2	.	TRBV13	TRBJ2-1	CASSSPVAGGANNEQFF	TGTGCCAGCAGCTCACCAGTAGCGGGAGGAGCTAACAATGAGCAGTTCTTC
.	.	TRBV10-2	TRBJ2-5	CASGLAETQYF	TGCGCCAGCGGGCTAGCCGAGACCCAGTACTTC
TRBD2	few	TRBV3-1/TRBV3-2	TRBJ2-7	CASSLGLGRYEQYF	TGTGCCAGCAGCCTAGGACTAGGGCGCTACGAGCAGTACTTC
TRBD2	.	TRBV5-5	TRBJ2-5	CASSLASGQETQYF	TGTGCCAGCAGCTTGGCTAGCGGGCAAGAGACCCAGTACTTC
.	.	TRBV30	TRBJ1-4	CAWSGTGSWEKLFF	TGTGCCTGGAGTGGGACCGGGAGTTGGGAAAAACTGTTTTTT
TRBD1	.	TRBV29-1	TRBJ1-2	CSGRSGGGAEGYTF	TGCAGTGGACGGTCGGGAGGGGGCGCAGAGGGCTACACCTTC
.	.	TRBV24-1	TRBJ1-4	CATSDASNIPGKLFF	TGTGCCACCAGTGATGCCTCCAATATCCCGGGAAAACTGTTTTTT
TRBD1	few	TRBV7-2	TRBJ2-3	CASSAATGGSATQYF	TGTGCCAGCAGCGCGGCGACAGGGGGGTCAGCAACGCAGTATTTT
.	.	TRBV18	TRBJ1-2	CASSTTTVYGYTF	TGTGCCAGCTCAACGACAACGGTCTATGGCTACACCTTC
.	.	TRBV30	TRBJ2-3	CAWSASTDTQYF	TGTGCCTGGAGTGCGAGCACAGATACGCAGTATTTT
TRBD2	.	TRBV7-4	TRBJ2-3	CASSLSNSGGNFSTDTQYF	TGTGCCAGCAGCTTAAGCAATAGCGGGGGGAATTTTAGCACAGATACGCAGTATTTT
TRBD2	.	TRBV18	TRBJ2-3	CASSPPGTSGAQYF	TGTGCCAGCTCACCACCGGGGACTAGCGGGGCGCAGTATTTT
.	.	TRBV4-1	TRBJ1-6	CASRPSGPNSPLHF	TGCGCCAGCAGGCCGAGCGGTCCTAATTCACCCCTCCACTTT
.	.	TRBV7-2	TRBJ1-6	CASGRYFDSPLHF	TGTGCCAGCGGACGGTACTTTGATTCACCCCTCCACTTT
.	.	TRBV12-3/TRBV12-4	TRBJ2-7	CASSSALTKQYF	TGTGCCAGCAGTTCCGCTCTTACGAAGCAGTACTTC
.	.	TRBV3-1/TRBV3-2	TRBJ1-5	CASSQARGVGSNQPQHF	TGTGCCAGCAGCCAAGCTAGGGGGGTTGGGAGCAATCAGCCCCAGCATTTT
.	few	TRBV5-1	TRBJ1-4	CASSTGQINEKLFF	TGCGCCAGCAGCACAGGACAGATTAATGAAAAACTGTTTTTT
.	.	TRBV19	TRBJ1-5	CASSAQAVQPQHF	TGTGCCAGTAGTGCACAGGCGGTTCAGCCCCAGCATTTT
.	.	TRBV15	TRBJ2-7	CATSREWGRRGEQYF	TGTGCCACCAGCAGAGAATGGGGGCGAAGAGGCGAGCAGTACTTC
.	.	TRBV9	TRBJ1-3	CASSVAADSGNTIYF	TGTGCCAGCAGCGTAGCAGCAGACTCTGGAAACACCATATATTTT